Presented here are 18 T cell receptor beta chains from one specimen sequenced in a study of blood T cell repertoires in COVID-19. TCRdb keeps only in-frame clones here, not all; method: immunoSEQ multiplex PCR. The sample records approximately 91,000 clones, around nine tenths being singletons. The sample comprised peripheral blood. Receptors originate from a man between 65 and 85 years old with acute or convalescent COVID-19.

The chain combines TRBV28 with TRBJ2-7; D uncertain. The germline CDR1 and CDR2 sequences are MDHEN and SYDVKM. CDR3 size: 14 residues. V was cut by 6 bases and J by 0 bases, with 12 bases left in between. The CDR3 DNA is TGTGCCAGCAGATCACGGTTTTACTCCTACGAGCAGTACTTC. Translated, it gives CASRSRFYSYEQYF. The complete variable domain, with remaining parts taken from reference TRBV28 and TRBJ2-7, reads DVKVTQSSRYLVKRTGEKVFLECVQDMDHENMFWYRQDPGLGLRLIYFSYDVKMKEKGDIPEGYSVSREKKERFSLILESASTNQTSMYLCASRSRFYSYEQYFGPGTRLTVT.

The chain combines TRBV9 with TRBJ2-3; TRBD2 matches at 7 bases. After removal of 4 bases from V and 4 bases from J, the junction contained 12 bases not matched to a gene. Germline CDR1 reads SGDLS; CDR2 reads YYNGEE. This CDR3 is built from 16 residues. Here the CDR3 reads CASSSLTSTVADTQYF. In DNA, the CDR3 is TGTGCCAGCAGCTCCTTGACTAGCACCGTCGCAGATACGCAGTATTTT.

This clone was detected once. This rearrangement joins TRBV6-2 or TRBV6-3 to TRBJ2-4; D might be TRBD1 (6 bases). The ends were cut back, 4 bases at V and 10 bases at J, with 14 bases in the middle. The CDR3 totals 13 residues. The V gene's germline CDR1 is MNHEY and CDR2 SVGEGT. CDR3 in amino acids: CASSLNRDSIQYF. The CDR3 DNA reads TGTGCCAGCAGTTTGAACAGGGATTCAATTCAGTACTTC.

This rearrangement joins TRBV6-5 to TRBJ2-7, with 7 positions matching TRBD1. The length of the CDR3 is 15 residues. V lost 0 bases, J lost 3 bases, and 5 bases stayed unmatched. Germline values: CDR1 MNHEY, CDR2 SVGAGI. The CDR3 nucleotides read TGTGCCAGCAGTTACTCGCCGGGACAGAACTACGAGCAGTACTTC. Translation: CASSYSPGQNYEQYF.

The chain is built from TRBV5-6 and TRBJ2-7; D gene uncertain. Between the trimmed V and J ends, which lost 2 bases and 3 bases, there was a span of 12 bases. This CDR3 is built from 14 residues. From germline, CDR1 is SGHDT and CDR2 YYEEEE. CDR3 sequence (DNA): TGTGCCAGCAGCTTTATTCAGGAAAACTACGAGCAGTACTTC. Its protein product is CASSFIQENYEQYF.

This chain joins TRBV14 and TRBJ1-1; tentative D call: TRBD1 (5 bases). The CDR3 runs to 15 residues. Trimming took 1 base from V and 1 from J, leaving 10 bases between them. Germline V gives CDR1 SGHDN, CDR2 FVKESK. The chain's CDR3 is CASSQARGGNTEAFF. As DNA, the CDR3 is TGTGCCAGCAGCCAAGCCCGGGGGGGGAACACTGAAGCTTTCTTT.

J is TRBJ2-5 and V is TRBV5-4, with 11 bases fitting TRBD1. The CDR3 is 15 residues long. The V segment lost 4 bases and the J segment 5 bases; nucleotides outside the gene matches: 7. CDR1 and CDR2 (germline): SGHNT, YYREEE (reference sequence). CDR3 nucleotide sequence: TGTGCCAGCAGCCTGGACAGGGGGCAAGGGGAGACCCAGTACTTC. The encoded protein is CASSLDRGQGETQYF.

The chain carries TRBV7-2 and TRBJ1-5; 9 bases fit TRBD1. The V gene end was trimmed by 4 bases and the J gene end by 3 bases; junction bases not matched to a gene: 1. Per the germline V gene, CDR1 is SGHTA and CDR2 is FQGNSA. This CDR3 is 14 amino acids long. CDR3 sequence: CASSWTGANQPQHF. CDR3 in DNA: TGTGCCAGCAGCTGGACAGGGGCCAATCAGCCCCAGCATTTT.

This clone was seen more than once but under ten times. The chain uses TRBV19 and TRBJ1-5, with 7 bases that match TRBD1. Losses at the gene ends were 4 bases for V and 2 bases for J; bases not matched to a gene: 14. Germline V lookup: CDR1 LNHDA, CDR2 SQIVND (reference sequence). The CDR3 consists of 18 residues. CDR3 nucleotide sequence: TGTGCCAGTAGTAAAGGGAGCAGCACAGGGGTTGGCAATCAGCCCCAGCATTTT. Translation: CASSKGSSTGVGNQPQHF.

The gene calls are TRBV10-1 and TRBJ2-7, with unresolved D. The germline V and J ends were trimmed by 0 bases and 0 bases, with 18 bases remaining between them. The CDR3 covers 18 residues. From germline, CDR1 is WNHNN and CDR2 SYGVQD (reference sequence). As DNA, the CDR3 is TGCGCCAGCAGTGAGTCGATGGCAGAACCCTCCAGCTCCTACGAGCAGTACGTC. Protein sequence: CASSESMAEPSSSYEQYV.

CDR3 nucleotide sequence: TGTGCCAGCAGTCCCCGGAGGGCCACTGAAGCTTTCTTT. Translated: CASSPRRATEAFF. This chain connects TRBV27 to TRBJ1-1; D is undetermined. With 5 bases removed from V and 4 bases from J, the gap between germline ends came to 11 bases. Germline V gives CDR1 MNHEY, CDR2 SMNVEV (reference sequence). The CDR3 covers 13 residues.

The CDR3 DNA sequence: TGTGCCAGCAGTGAAAACGGCGGAACCGGGCAGCCCCAGCATTTT. It encodes CASSENGGTGQPQHF. The chain joins TRBV6-1 to TRBJ1-5; D uncertain. V gave up 2 bases and J gave up 7 bases, with 15 bases separating them. CDR1 and CDR2 from the germline V gene are MNHNS and SASEGT. This CDR3 spans 15 amino acids.

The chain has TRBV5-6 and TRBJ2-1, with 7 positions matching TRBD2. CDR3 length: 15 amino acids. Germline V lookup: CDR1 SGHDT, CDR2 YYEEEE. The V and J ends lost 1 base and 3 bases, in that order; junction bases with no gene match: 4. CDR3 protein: CASSLKLANYNEQFF. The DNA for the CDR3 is TGTGCCAGCAGCTTGAAACTAGCGAACTACAATGAGCAGTTCTTC.

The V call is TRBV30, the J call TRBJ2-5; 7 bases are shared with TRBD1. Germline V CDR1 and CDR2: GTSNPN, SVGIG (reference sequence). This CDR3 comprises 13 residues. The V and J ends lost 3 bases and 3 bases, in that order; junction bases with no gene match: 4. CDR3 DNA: TGTGCCTGGAGGAACAGGGGCGAAGAGACCCAGTACTTC. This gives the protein CAWRNRGEETQYF.

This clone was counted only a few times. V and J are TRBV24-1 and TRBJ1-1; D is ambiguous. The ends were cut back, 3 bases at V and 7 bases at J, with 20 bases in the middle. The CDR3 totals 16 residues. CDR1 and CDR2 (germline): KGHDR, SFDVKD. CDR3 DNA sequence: TGTGCCACCAGTGATCGGGTCGACGGGAGGAAGGGTGAAGCTTTCTTT. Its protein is CATSDRVDGRKGEAFF.

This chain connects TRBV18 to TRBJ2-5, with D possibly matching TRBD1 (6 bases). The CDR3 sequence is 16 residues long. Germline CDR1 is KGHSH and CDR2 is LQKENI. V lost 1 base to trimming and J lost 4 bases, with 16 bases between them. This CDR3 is CASSPRIPTGRETQYF. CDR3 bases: TGTGCCAGCTCACCACGTATACCGACAGGCCGAGAGACCCAGTACTTC.

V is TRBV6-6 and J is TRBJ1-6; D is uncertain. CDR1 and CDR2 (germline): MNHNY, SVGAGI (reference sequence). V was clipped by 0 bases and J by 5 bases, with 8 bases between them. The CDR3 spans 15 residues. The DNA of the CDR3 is TGTGCCAGCAGTTACTCTACAGAACATAATTCACCCCTCCACTTT. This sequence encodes CASSYSTEHNSPLHF.

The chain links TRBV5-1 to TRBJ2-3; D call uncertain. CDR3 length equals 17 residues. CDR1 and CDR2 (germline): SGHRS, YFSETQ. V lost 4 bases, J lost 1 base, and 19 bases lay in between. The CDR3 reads CASSAIVRGSGTDTQYF. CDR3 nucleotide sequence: TGCGCCAGCAGCGCCATCGTTAGAGGTAGTGGCACAGATACGCAGTATTTT.